A selection of T cell receptor beta chains follows, all from one sample in a study of tumor and adjacent non-tumor tissue in lung cancer. Each CDR3 protein gets one entry after TCRdb re-called the multiplex PCR reads with MiXCR. The data contain over 110,000 distinct CDR3 sequences, around 65% of them seen just once; the ten biggest clones take up over 15%. Material: lung tumor tissue. The origin of the receptors is a man in his 60s with small cell lung cancer. The CDR3 runs from the conserved cysteine through the conserved F or W. The order of the fields is clone size, J gene, D gene, V gene, CDR3 DNA, CDR3 protein. D genes are given only for firm matches. The size entry is marked missing in some rows and otherwise reads once, few, many or a size class.

>.|TRBJ1-5|TRBD1|TRBV20-1
TGCAGTGCTAGAGATATGTCGACAGGGGATTGGCAGCCCCAGCATTTT
CSARDMSTGDWQPQHF
>.|TRBJ1-5|.|TRBV29-1
TGCAGCATTGGGGCCCCGAATCAGCCCCAGCATTTT
CSIGAPNQPQHF
>.|TRBJ1-1|.|TRBV11-2
TGTGCCAGCAGCTTAGACGGGGACACTGAAGTTTTCTTT
CASSLDGDTEVFF
>.|TRBJ2-3|.|TRBV7-3
TGTGTCAGCAGCTTAAGTGGGACGGCAGATACGCAGTATTTT
CVSSLSGTADTQYF
>many|TRBJ2-1|TRBD2|TRBV11-1
TGTGCCAGCAGCTTTCTAGCGGGAGAGAGCAATGAGCAGTTCTTC
CASSFLAGESNEQFF
>.|TRBJ2-3|.|TRBV5-1
TGCGCCAGCAGCTTGCGGGCTAGCGCCTCCCGGGATACGCAGTATTTT
CASSLRASASRDTQYF
>.|TRBJ2-2|.|TRBV7-3
TGTGCAAGCAGCTTCCCCCCCGGGGAGCTGTTTTTT
CASSFPPGELFF
>.|TRBJ1-2|TRBD1|TRBV6-1
TGTGCCAGCAGTGGAAGATGGGACAGGGGCGGCTACATCTTC
CASSGRWDRGGYIF
>many|TRBJ2-2|TRBD2|TRBV7-8
TGTGCCAGCAGCTTAGAAGTAGGCGGGAGTTACACCGGGGAGCTGTTTTTT
CASSLEVGGSYTGELFF
>many|TRBJ2-7|.|TRBV6-5
TGTGCCAGCAGCGGGCCTTCCCTCGAGCAGTACTTC
CASSGPSLEQYF
>.|TRBJ2-1|TRBD2|TRBV20-1
TGCAGTGCTAGTGCTCCTAGCGGTCCCTACAATGAGCAGTTCTTC
CSASAPSGPYNEQFF
>few|TRBJ2-3|.|TRBV13
TGTGCCAGCAGCTCAACAGGGAAACCAGATACGCAGTATTTT
CASSSTGKPDTQYF
>.|TRBJ1-5|TRBD1|TRBV12-3/TRBV12-4
TGTCCCAGCAGCCCGGGACAGTATAGCAATCAGCCCCAGCATTTT
CPSSPGQYSNQPQHF
>.|TRBJ2-7|TRBD2|TRBV11-2
TGTGCCAGCATCTTACCCGCGACTAGCGGTAGCTCCTACGAGCAGTACTTC
CASILPATSGSSYEQYF
>many|TRBJ2-2|.|TRBV6-1
TGTGCCAGCAGTGAAGTCGGGTCCGGGGAGCTGTTTTTT
CASSEVGSGELFF
>.|TRBJ2-2|.|TRBV11-3
TGTGCTAGCAGCTTAGGGTTGGCTAGCGTGAACACCGGGGATCTGTTTTTT
CASSLGLASVNTGDLFF
>.|TRBJ2-2|.|TRBV11-1
TGTGCCAGCGGTCTCCAGCTAGGAGGGCACACTAAGTTCGGGGCCAAATACGGGGAGCTGTTTTTT
CASGLQLGGHTKFGAKYGELFF